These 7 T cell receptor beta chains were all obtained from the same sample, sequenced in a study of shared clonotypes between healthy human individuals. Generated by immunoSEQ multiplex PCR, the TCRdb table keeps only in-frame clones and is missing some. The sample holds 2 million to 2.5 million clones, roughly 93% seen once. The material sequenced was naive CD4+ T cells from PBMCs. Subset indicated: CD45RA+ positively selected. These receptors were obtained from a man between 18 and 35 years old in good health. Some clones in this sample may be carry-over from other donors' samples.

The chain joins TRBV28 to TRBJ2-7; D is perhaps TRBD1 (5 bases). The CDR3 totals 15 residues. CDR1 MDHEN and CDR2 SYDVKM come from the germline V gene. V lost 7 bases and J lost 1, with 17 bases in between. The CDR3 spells CASTSLGAESYEQYF. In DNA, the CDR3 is TGTGCCAGCACCTCCCTTGGGGCAGAGTCCTACGAGCAGTACTTC.

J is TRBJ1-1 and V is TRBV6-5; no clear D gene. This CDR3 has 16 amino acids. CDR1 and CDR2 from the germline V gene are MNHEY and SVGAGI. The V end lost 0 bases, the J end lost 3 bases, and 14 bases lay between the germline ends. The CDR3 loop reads CASSYSVGVRDTEAFF. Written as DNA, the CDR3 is TGTGCCAGCAGTTACTCAGTTGGCGTTAGGGACACTGAAGCTTTCTTT.

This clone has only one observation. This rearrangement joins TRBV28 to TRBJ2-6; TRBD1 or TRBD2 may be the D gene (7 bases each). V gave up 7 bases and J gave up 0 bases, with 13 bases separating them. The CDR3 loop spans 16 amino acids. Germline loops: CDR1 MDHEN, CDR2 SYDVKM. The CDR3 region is CASMQGGTSGANVLTF. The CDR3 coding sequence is TGTGCCAGCATGCAGGGGGGGACCTCTGGGGCCAACGTCCTGACTTTC.

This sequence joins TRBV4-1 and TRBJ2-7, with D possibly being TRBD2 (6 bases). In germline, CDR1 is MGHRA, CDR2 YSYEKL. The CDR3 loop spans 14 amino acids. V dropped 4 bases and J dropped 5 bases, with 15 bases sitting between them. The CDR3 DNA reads TGCGCCAGCAGCCTTCCCGGCGGGATCAACGAGCAGTACTTC. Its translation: CASSLPGGINEQYF.

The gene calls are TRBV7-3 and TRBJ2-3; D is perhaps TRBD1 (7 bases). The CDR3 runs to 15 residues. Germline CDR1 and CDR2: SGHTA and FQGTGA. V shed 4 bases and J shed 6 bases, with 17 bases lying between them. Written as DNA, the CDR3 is TGTGCCAGCAGCTCAGGGGGGCGCGTCGTCGATACGCAGTATTTT. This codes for CASSSGGRVVDTQYF.

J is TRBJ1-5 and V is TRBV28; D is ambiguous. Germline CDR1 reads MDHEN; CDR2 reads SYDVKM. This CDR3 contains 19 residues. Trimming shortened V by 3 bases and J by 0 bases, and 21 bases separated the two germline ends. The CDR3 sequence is CASSFAQTLSLYSNQPQHF. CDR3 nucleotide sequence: TGTGCCAGCAGTTTTGCCCAAACACTAAGTCTTTATAGCAATCAGCCCCAGCATTTT.

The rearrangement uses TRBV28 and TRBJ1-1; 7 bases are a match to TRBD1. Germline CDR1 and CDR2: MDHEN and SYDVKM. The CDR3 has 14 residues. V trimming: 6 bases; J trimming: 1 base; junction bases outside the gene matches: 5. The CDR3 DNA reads TGTGCCAGCAGGTCAGGGGGGGGGAACACTGAAGCTTTCTTT. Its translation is CASRSGGGNTEAFF.